The next 14 T cell receptor beta chains were all read from a single sample in a study of T-cell reconstitution after alpha-beta-depleted transplantation in children. During its preparation, the TCRbeta library received unique molecular identifiers. MiXCR, applied by TCRdb to the PCR reads, yields one record per CDR3 protein. This table has about 870,000 distinct CDR3 sequences, approximately 15% appearing once. The sequenced sample was PBMCs, mostly from graft donor cells, obtained 360 days after TCRalphabeta/CD19-depleted stem cell transplant. The receptors shown here come from a male patient between 5 and 17 years old who had a stem cell transplant for acute lymphoblastic leukemia, so the T cells may come from the graft donor.

This clonotype has ten or more counts. This chain joins TRBV5-1 and TRBJ2-2; 9 bases align to TRBD2. The junction had 6 bases not matched to a gene; V was cut back by 3 bases and J by 9 bases. Germline V CDR1 and CDR2: SGHRS, YFSETQ. The length of the CDR3 is 14 residues. The CDR3: CASSSGTSLRELFF. The CDR3 coding sequence is TGCGCCAGCAGCTCCGGGACTAGCCTACGGGAGCTGTTTTTT.

This chain connects TRBV7-9 to TRBJ2-6, with TRBD1 identical over 9 bases. The CDR3 is 17 amino acids. J was trimmed by 1 base and V by 2 bases; bases with no gene match: 3. Germline V gives CDR1 SEHNR, CDR2 FQNEAQ (reference sequence). CDR3 DNA: TGTGCCAGCAGCTTATTACAGGGGGCTTCTGGGGCCAACGTCCTGACTTTC. Protein product: CASSLLQGASGANVLTF.

This clonotype appeared many times. This chain joins TRBV28 and TRBJ2-6; D remains unclear. The CDR3 length is 16 residues. The germline V and J ends were trimmed by 5 bases and 0 bases, with 11 bases remaining between them. The germline V gene has CDR1 MDHEN and CDR2 SYDVKM. The CDR3 DNA is TGTGCCAGCAGTAGGGTTCGGGTCTCTGGGGCCAACGTCCTGACTTTC. Translating it yields CASSRVRVSGANVLTF.

This clonotype turned up a few times. This sequence joins TRBV18 and TRBJ2-7, with 8 bases aligning to TRBD2. CDR3 size: 16 residues. Unmatched junction bases numbered 16, after V lost 0 bases and J lost 12 bases. Germline CDR1 and CDR2: KGHSH and LQKENI. The CDR3 DNA is TGTGCCAGCTCACCACCGGTGCCAGCGGGAGACAATAGTAGGTACTTC. Its translation: CASSPPVPAGDNSRYF. Full variable domain (remainder filled in from reference TRBV18 and TRBJ2-7): NAGVMQNPRHLVRRRGQEARLRCSPMKGHSHVYWYRQLPEEGLKFMVYLQKENIIDESGMPKERFSAEFPKEGPSILRIQQVVRGDSAAYFCASSPPVPAGDNSRYFGPGTRLTVT.

The chain combines TRBV10-2 with TRBJ2-7; D not resolved. CDR3 size: 15 residues. V lost 3 bases and J lost 7, with 19 bases in between. Germline lookup yields CDR1 WSHSY and CDR2 SAAADI. The CDR3 DNA is TGCGCCAGCAGTGATATATGGGTGGATTTTCAGGAGCAGTACTTC. Translating it yields CASSDIWVDFQEQYF.

The V call is TRBV7-6, the J call TRBJ2-1; 10 nucleotides match TRBD2. The germline CDR1 and CDR2 sequences are SGHVS and FNYEAQ. CDR3 length: 16 amino acids. The V segment lost 5 bases and the J segment 6 bases; nucleotides outside the gene matches: 10. The CDR3 DNA sequence: TGTGCCAGCAGCCACACCGGGACTAGCGCTCTCAATGAGCAGTTCTTC. Translated, it gives CASSHTGTSALNEQFF.

Only a few counts were recorded for this clonotype. V gene TRBV6-1 combines with J gene TRBJ2-7, with 8 bases lining up with TRBD2. With V trimmed by 6 bases and J by 4 bases, 5 bases remained unmatched. Looked up from germline, CDR1 is MNHNS and CDR2 is SASEGT. The CDR3 is 13 residues long. The CDR3 region is CASRSSGMYEQYF. The CDR3 DNA sequence: TGTGCCAGCAGGAGTAGCGGGATGTACGAGCAGTACTTC.

The chain employs TRBV15 and TRBJ1-5; D not resolved. The CDR3 is made up of 15 amino acids. The germline gives CDR1 LNHNV, CDR2 YYDKDF (reference sequence). Trimming left V 0 bases short and J 0 bases short, with 6 bases between. CDR3 region: CATSRDPYSNQPQHF. In nucleotides, the CDR3 is TGTGCCACCAGCAGAGACCCGTATAGCAATCAGCCCCAGCATTTT.

This clonotype came up many times. The J gene is TRBJ2-7, the V gene TRBV11-2, with TRBD2 matching over 7 bases. Germline CDR1 and CDR2: SGHAT and FQNNGV. The CDR3 totals 12 residues. Trimming at V came to 6 bases and at J to 7 bases, leaving 6 bases not matched to a gene. CDR3 amino acids: CASRQAGMEQYF. Written as DNA, the CDR3 is TGTGCCAGCAGGCAAGCGGGAATGGAGCAGTACTTC.

The chain uses TRBV7-3 and TRBJ2-2; D is uncertain. The germline V gene has CDR1 SGHTA and CDR2 FQGTGA. V was cut by 2 bases and J by 2 bases, with 12 bases left in between. The CDR3 runs 16 residues. The CDR3 DNA is TGTGCCAGCAGCTTATACCGGTGGGGTAACACCGGGGAGCTGTTTTTT. Protein sequence: CASSLYRWGNTGELFF.

The chain is built from TRBV6-2 or TRBV6-3 and TRBJ2-2; TRBD1 or TRBD2 may be the D gene (6 bases each). The V gene lost 2 bases and the J gene lost 7 bases, with 11 bases spanning the gap. Per the germline V gene, CDR1 is MNHEY and CDR2 is SVGEGT. This CDR3 spans 14 amino acids. CDR3 amino acids: CASSYLGGGGELFF. The DNA for the CDR3 is TGTGCCAGCAGTTACCTCGGGGGCGGCGGGGAGCTGTTTTTT.

This clonotype was recorded many times. The rearrangement joins TRBV20-1 to TRBJ2-2; 7 nucleotides match TRBD2. V gave up 6 bases and J gave up 7 bases; unmatched junction bases: 14. This CDR3 contains 15 residues. Germline-derived CDR1 and CDR2 are DFQATT and SNEGSKA (reference sequence). CDR3 nucleotide sequence: TGCAGTGCGCCGTCGAAGAGGGCGGGAGTCGGGGAGCTGTTTTTT. Protein product: CSAPSKRAGVGELFF.

The chain uses TRBV15 and TRBJ2-5, with 8 bases identical to TRBD2. Trimming cost V 3 bases and J 5 bases; bases outside gene matches: 8. CDR1 and CDR2 (germline): LNHNV, YYDKDF (reference sequence). The CDR3 has 15 amino acids. The CDR3, as DNA: TGTGCCACCAGCAGTGCCGCGGGAGGAGGGGAGACCCAGTACTTC. This codes for CATSSAAGGGETQYF.

In its sample, this clonotype was seen many times. The chain recombines TRBV7-3 with TRBJ2-3; D is ambiguous. The CDR3 contains 13 residues. V lost 0 bases to trimming and J lost 6 bases, with 7 bases between them. The germline CDR1 and CDR2 sequences are SGHTA and FQGTGA. The CDR3 reads CASSLTETDTQYF. The DNA of the CDR3 is TGTGCCAGCAGCTTAACAGAGACGGATACGCAGTATTTT.